Below are 31 T cell receptor beta chains sequenced from a single sample in a study of patients and donors after allogeneic stem cell transplantation. TCRdb re-derived calls from the RT-PCR reads in MiXCR, one entry per CDR3 protein. This table holds about 110,000 distinct CDR3 sequences, about a third found once. The source material was blood, either unsorted or a sorted T cell fraction (not recorded which). The receptors originated from a human donor who was either an allogeneic HSCT recipient or a stem cell or donor lymphocyte infusion donor (not recorded which). It is not recorded whose cells these are; they may come from a transplant donor.

V usage is TRBV2 and J usage is TRBJ1-1; D not resolved. Germline V lookup: CDR1 SNHLY, CDR2 FYNNEI. This CDR3 comprises 11 residues. The V and J ends lost 11 bases and 5 bases respectively, with 12 bases between them. The CDR3 DNA follows: TGTGCCGAAGGCGAGAGAACTGAAGCTTTCTTT. As protein: CAEGERTEAFF.

This clonotype was seen a handful of times. This chain connects TRBV10-3 to TRBJ1-1; weak D call: TRBD1 (5 bases). Trimming cost V 6 bases and J 5 bases, with 10 bases left between them. Germline CDR1 is ENHRY and CDR2 is SYGVKD. The CDR3 is 12 amino acids. This CDR3 reads CAISRAGTEAFF. For the CDR3, the DNA is TGTGCCATCAGCAGGGCCGGTACTGAAGCTTTCTTT.

This rearrangement joins TRBV5-5 to TRBJ2-3; 9 nucleotides align to TRBD2. The V gene's germline CDR1 is SGHKS and CDR2 YYEKEE (reference sequence). The CDR3 sequence is 16 residues long. Trimming took 2 bases from V and 1 from J; bases not matched to a gene: 5. The CDR3 protein is CASSLQIAGGTDTQYF. In nucleotides, the CDR3 is TGTGCCAGCAGCTTACAGATAGCGGGAGGCACAGATACGCAGTATTTT.

The chain has TRBV7-8 and TRBJ2-5; D is ambiguous. This CDR3 region has 14 residues. V lost 6 bases and J lost 0, with 11 bases in between. Germline assignment: CDR1 SGHVS and CDR2 FQNEAQ. CDR3 region: CASSPVRYQETQYF. In DNA form, the CDR3 reads TGTGCCAGCAGTCCAGTCCGGTACCAAGAGACCCAGTACTTC.

V gene TRBV5-1 combines with J gene TRBJ2-5; no firm D call. This CDR3 is built from 14 residues. CDR1 is SGHRS and CDR2 is YFSETQ in the germline V gene. The ends were cut back, 4 bases at V and 0 bases at J, with 10 bases in the middle. The CDR3 DNA reads TGCGCCAGCAGCCCCCGGACGGACCAAGAGACCCAGTACTTC. Protein: CASSPRTDQETQYF.

The chain joins TRBV20-1 to TRBJ2-1, with D perhaps matching TRBD2 (6 bases). Germline V lookup: CDR1 DFQATT, CDR2 SNEGSKA (reference sequence). Trimming left V 2 bases short and J 6 bases short, with 8 bases between. CDR3 size: 12 residues. DNA for the CDR3: TGCAGTGCTAGATGGGACTCCAATGAGCAGTTCTTC. This translates into CSARWDSNEQFF.

In its sample, this clonotype was seen many times. The V call is TRBV20-1, the J call TRBJ1-4; D gene uncertain. The CDR3 has 15 residues. V lost 3 bases and J lost 8, with 19 bases in between. Germline V CDR1 and CDR2: DFQATT, SNEGSKA (reference sequence). CDR3 coding DNA: TGCAGTGCTAGCGGCTACGGCCTGCTGGGGGAAAAACTGTTTTTT. Translating it yields CSASGYGLLGEKLFF.

The rearrangement joins TRBV7-3 to TRBJ1-4; D call uncertain. CDR3 size: 13 residues. In germline, CDR1 is SGHTA, CDR2 FQGTGA. The V end lost 5 bases, the J end lost 11 bases, and 15 bases lay between the germline ends. The CDR3 loop reads CASSPQEGGKLFF. As DNA, the CDR3 is TGTGCCAGCAGCCCCCAAGAAGGCGGGAAACTGTTTTTT. Using reference TRBV7-3 and TRBJ1-4 for the parts outside the CDR3, the full variable domain is GAGVSQTPSNKVTEKGKYVELRCDPISGHTALYWYRQSLGQGPEFLIYFQGTGAADDSGLPNDRFFAVRPEGSVSTLKIQRTERGDSAVYLCASSPQEGGKLFFGSGTQLSVL.

Notes on this clonotype: Compared with germline, one end of the junction differs, possibly owing to a read error. The chain employs TRBV4-3 and TRBJ2-1, with a possible D match to TRBD2 (6 bases). The V gene's germline CDR1 is LGHNA and CDR2 YSLEER. The CDR3 length is 14 residues. The CDR3, as DNA: TGCGCCAGCAGCCAAGAAGTTCAAGCGGGCCCTAGGCTCTTC. Amino acid sequence: CASSQEVQAGPRLF.

This chain uses TRBV15 with TRBJ2-2, with TRBD2 as a possible D gene (5 bases). Trimming removed 1 base from V and 7 bases from J, with 16 bases in between. This CDR3 region has 16 residues. The germline V gene has CDR1 LNHNV and CDR2 YYDKDF (reference sequence). Here the CDR3 DNA reads TGTGCCACCAGCAGAGGGGCAAGAGGGAAGGTCGGGGAGCTGTTTTTT. This sequence encodes CATSRGARGKVGELFF.

Only a few counts were recorded for this clonotype. V and J are TRBV28 and TRBJ1-1; D is unresolved. The CDR3 consists of 10 residues. Germline assignment: CDR1 MDHEN and CDR2 SYDVKM. The V end was cut by 7 bases, the J end by 11 bases, with 11 bases between. The CDR3 DNA follows: TGTGCCAGCACCCCGACTGGGGCTTTCTTT. As protein: CASTPTGAFF. Together with reference TRBV28 and TRBJ1-1, the CDR3 gives the full variable domain: DVKVTQSSRYLVKRTGEKVFLECVQDMDHENMFWYRQDPGLGLRLIYFSYDVKMKEKGDIPEGYSVSREKKERFSLILESASTNQTSMYLCASTPTGAFFGQGTRLTVV.

This rearrangement joins TRBV20-1 to TRBJ1-2; 12 bases match TRBD1. This CDR3 has 15 residues. Germline CDR1 reads DFQATT; CDR2 reads SNEGSKA (reference sequence). J was trimmed by 7 bases and V by 0 bases; bases with no gene match: 6. CDR3 sequence: CSAREGGTGGGGYTF. As DNA, the CDR3 is TGCAGTGCTAGAGAGGGAGGGACAGGGGGCGGTGGCTACACCTTC.

J is TRBJ1-5 and V is TRBV12-3 or TRBV12-4; 7 nucleotides agree with TRBD1. The V gene end was trimmed by 3 bases and the J gene end by 2 bases; junction bases not matched to a gene: 4. This CDR3 spans 15 amino acids. The CDR3 loop reads CASSFGTGGNQPQHF. The DNA for the CDR3 is TGTGCCAGCAGTTTTGGAACAGGGGGCAATCAGCCCCAGCATTTT.

This clonotype was picked up a small number of times. This rearrangement joins TRBV5-1 to TRBJ1-1, with D hard to call. Germline CDR1 and CDR2: SGHRS and YFSETQ. There are 15 residues in the CDR3. Trimming removed 0 bases at V and 0 bases at J, with 9 bases between. CDR3 bases: TGCGCCAGCAGCTTGGGATGGAACATGAACACTGAAGCTTTCTTT. This encodes CASSLGWNMNTEAFF.

V usage is TRBV19 and J usage is TRBJ1-5; D is undetermined. CDR3 length equals 14 residues. Germline lookup yields CDR1 LNHDA and CDR2 SQIVND (reference sequence). V shed 1 base and J shed 0 bases, with 4 bases lying between them. CDR3 loop: CASSIVVSNQPQHF. Here the CDR3 DNA reads TGTGCCAGTAGTATAGTAGTTAGCAATCAGCCCCAGCATTTT.

This rearrangement joins TRBV4-3 to TRBJ2-7; 8 nucleotides align to TRBD2. There are 14 residues in the CDR3. Germline loops: CDR1 LGHNA, CDR2 YSLEER. V was pared by 5 bases and J by 0 bases, with 3 bases of the junction left unmatched. CDR3 loop: CASSTSGNSYEQYF. Here the CDR3 DNA reads TGCGCCAGCAGCACTAGCGGAAACTCCTACGAGCAGTACTTC.

The rearrangement uses TRBV20-1 and TRBJ2-7; the match to TRBD2 covers 7 bases. The CDR3 consists of 15 residues. Trimming at V came to 1 base and at J to 2 bases, leaving 8 bases not matched to a gene. Germline CDR1 DFQATT, CDR2 SNEGSKA (reference sequence). DNA of the CDR3: TGCAGTGCTAGAGGAAGGGCGGGAGACCCCTACGAGCAGTACTTC. Its translation is CSARGRAGDPYEQYF.

The chain uses TRBV5-1 and TRBJ2-3; tentatively, D is TRBD1 (6 bases). CDR1 is SGHRS, CDR2 YFSETQ, per germline. The CDR3 is 15 residues long. The germline V and J ends were trimmed by 4 bases and 1 base, with 13 bases remaining between them. CDR3 region: CASSSVRTGTDTQYF. CDR3 nucleotides: TGCGCCAGCAGCAGCGTGAGGACAGGCACAGATACGCAGTATTTT.

V usage is TRBV3-1 and J usage is TRBJ2-1; 10 bases match TRBD2. The CDR3 spans 16 residues. Germline V gene lookup returns CDR1 LGHDT and CDR2 YNNKEL (reference sequence). V lost 2 bases and J lost 10; bases outside the gene matches: 11. Here the CDR3 reads CASSQSGASGSEEQFF. CDR3 nucleotides: TGTGCCAGCAGCCAATCAGGAGCTAGCGGGAGTGAAGAGCAGTTCTTC.

This clonotype was recorded a few times. The chain combines TRBV11-2 with TRBJ2-3, with TRBD2 matching 9 bases. The CDR3 is made up of 16 amino acids. The J segment lost 3 bases and the V segment lost 5 bases, leaving 9 bases of the junction unmatched. The germline V gene has CDR1 SGHAT and CDR2 FQNNGV. The CDR3 DNA reads TGTGCCAGCAGCACGAATAGCGGGAGTGAAACAGATACGCAGTATTTT. Its translation is CASSTNSGSETDTQYF. The full variable domain, completed using reference TRBV11-2 and TRBJ2-3, is EAGVAQSPRYKIIEKRQSVAFWCNPISGHATLYWYQQILGQGPKLLIQFQNNGVVDDSQLPKDRFSAERLKGVDSTLKIQPAKLEDSAVYLCASSTNSGSETDTQYFGPGTRLTVL.

V and J are TRBV11-2 and TRBJ1-5; D possibly corresponds to TRBD1 (6 bases). The length of the CDR3 is 15 residues. Trimming removed 5 bases at V and 0 bases at J, with 11 bases between. The germline CDR1 and CDR2 sequences are SGHAT and FQNNGV. The DNA for the CDR3 is TGTGCCAGCAGCGCCGGGACAAATAGCAATCAGCCCCAGCATTTT. Translated: CASSAGTNSNQPQHF.

This clonotype was detected a few times. The chain employs TRBV6-6 and TRBJ1-5, with D possibly matching TRBD1 (5 bases). Germline assignment: CDR1 MNHNY and CDR2 SVGAGI (reference sequence). Deletions cut 2 bases from V and 5 bases from J, with 19 bases between. The CDR3 contains 17 residues. The CDR3: CASSYGDRRWGHQPQHF. CDR3 nucleotide sequence: TGTGCCAGCAGTTACGGGGACCGGAGGTGGGGCCATCAGCCCCAGCATTTT.

The gene calls are TRBV4-3 and TRBJ1-1; D remains unclear. Per the germline V gene, CDR1 is LGHNA and CDR2 is YSLEER. Trimming left V 0 bases short and J 8 bases short, with 10 bases between. The CDR3 extends over 13 amino acids. The CDR3 region is CASSQERKQEAFF. CDR3 nucleotides: TGCGCCAGCAGCCAAGAAAGGAAACAAGAAGCTTTCTTT.

This clonotype was detected only a few times. The V gene is TRBV28, the J gene TRBJ1-1; possible D gene TRBD1, 6 bases. Per the germline V gene, CDR1 is MDHEN and CDR2 is SYDVKM. With 7 bases removed from V and 1 base from J, the gap between germline ends came to 25 bases. This CDR3 comprises 18 residues. The CDR3 coding sequence is TGTGCCAGCAACTACAGGGATCTGACCTTTCCGGGGAACACTGAAGCTTTCTTT. It specifies CASNYRDLTFPGNTEAFF.

CDR3 in DNA: TGTGCCAGCAGTTACAAAGGCAGCGGGAGACCCTACGAGCAGTACTTC. This sequence encodes CASSYKGSGRPYEQYF. The genes are TRBV6-2 or TRBV6-3 and TRBJ2-7, with 8 bases aligning to TRBD2. CDR1 is MNHEY, CDR2 SVGEGT, per germline. The length of the CDR3 is 16 residues. The ends lost 2 bases at V and 2 bases at J; junction bases unmatched: 8.

V usage is TRBV6-5 and J usage is TRBJ1-1; D is perhaps TRBD1 (5 bases). Germline V gene lookup returns CDR1 MNHEY and CDR2 SVGAGI. The V and J ends lost 7 bases and 0 bases respectively, with 12 bases between them. This CDR3 comprises 14 residues. The CDR3 DNA sequence: TGTGCCAGCAAATTTGTGGGGGTGAACACTGAAGCTTTCTTT. Protein: CASKFVGVNTEAFF.

This clonotype was counted between two and nine times. The V call is TRBV7-9, the J call TRBJ1-5; D is uncertain. Trimming took 7 bases from V and 5 from J, leaving 15 bases between them. Germline values: CDR1 SEHNR, CDR2 FQNEAQ (reference sequence). This CDR3 region has 14 residues. In DNA form, the CDR3 reads TGTGCCAGCACCTACGGCTTAGGCGATCAGCCCCAGCATTTT. Encoded protein: CASTYGLGDQPQHF.

This rearrangement joins TRBV6-2 or TRBV6-3 to TRBJ1-1, with a possible D match to TRBD1 (5 bases). CDR1 and CDR2 from the germline V gene are MNHEY and SVGEGT. Trimming removed 6 bases from V and 8 bases from J, with 28 bases in between. The CDR3 loop spans 17 amino acids. As DNA, the CDR3 is TGTGCCAGCAGCCGACAGATAACCGGCTGGATGGGGAGAGAAGCTTTCTTT. Protein sequence: CASSRQITGWMGREAFF.

The V and J genes are TRBV6-6 and TRBJ2-7, with D perhaps TRBD1 or TRBD2 (6 bases each). The CDR3 extends over 15 amino acids. Deletions cut 6 bases from V and 2 bases from J, with 17 bases between. Germline values: CDR1 MNHNY, CDR2 SVGAGI (reference sequence). The CDR3 nucleotides are TGTGCCAGCAGCTCCGGGGGCGACGGCACCTACGAGCAGTACTTC. Amino acid sequence: CASSSGGDGTYEQYF.

The genes are TRBV7-8 and TRBJ2-3; unclear D gene. The CDR3 is 14 amino acids. Germline V gene data show CDR1 as SGHVS and CDR2 as FQNEAQ. Deletions cut 3 bases from V and 5 bases from J, with 12 bases between. The chain's CDR3 is CASSFLLWGDTQYF. DNA for the CDR3: TGTGCCAGCAGCTTTCTCCTGTGGGGAGATACGCAGTATTTT.

This clonotype appeared once. V usage is TRBV20-1 and J usage is TRBJ2-3, with D perhaps matching TRBD2 (5 bases). There are 13 residues in the CDR3. The ends were cut back, 3 bases at V and 1 base at J, with 8 bases in the middle. Germline V gene data show CDR1 as DFQATT and CDR2 as SNEGSKA (reference sequence). CDR3 amino acids: CSASGSGTDTQYF. CDR3 DNA: TGCAGTGCTAGTGGTAGCGGCACAGATACGCAGTATTTT.